Below, 15 T cell receptor beta chains from the same sample are listed, as sequenced in a study of blood T cell repertoires in COVID-19. Profiled with immunoSEQ multiplex PCR; TCRdb holds only in-frame clones, not every one. The sample has about 59,000 clones; 81% are singletons. Sequences were obtained from peripheral blood. All receptors come from a woman at least 80 years old with active or convalescent COVID-19.

This clone was found a few times. The chain's CDR3 is CASRPGTGVTGELFF. The CDR3 DNA reads as TGTGCCAGCAGACCCGGGACAGGGGTCACCGGGGAGCTGTTTTTT. This chain uses TRBV2 with TRBJ2-2; 10 bases are a match to TRBD1. The ends lost 6 bases at V and 4 bases at J; junction bases unmatched: 5. Germline assignment: CDR1 SNHLY and CDR2 FYNNEI. The CDR3 has 15 residues.

V and J are TRBV29-1 and TRBJ2-2; 7 nucleotides agree with TRBD2. V lost 3 bases to trimming and J lost 5 bases; unmatched junction nucleotides: 0. Germline assignment: CDR1 SQVTM and CDR2 ANQGSEA. The CDR3 consists of 12 residues. DNA of the CDR3: TGCAGCGTTGAGCGGGGGACCGGGGAGCTGTTTTTT. Its protein is CSVERGTGELFF.

The genes are TRBV9 and TRBJ1-1; D is possibly TRBD1 (6 bases). V lost 3 bases to trimming and J lost 1 base, with 10 bases between them. Per germline, CDR1 SGDLS and CDR2 YYNGEE. The CDR3 sequence is 14 residues long. This chain's CDR3 is CASSAGQQNTEAFF. The CDR3, as DNA: TGTGCCAGCAGCGCCGGACAGCAGAACACTGAAGCTTTCTTT.

The genes are TRBV6-6 and TRBJ2-3, with 10 bases matching TRBD2. The CDR3 loop spans 14 amino acids. Germline V gene lookup returns CDR1 MNHNY and CDR2 SVGAGI (reference sequence). Trimming at V came to 2 bases and at J to 4 bases, leaving 0 bases not matched to a gene. CDR3 in amino acids: CASSYGTSADTQYF. CDR3 DNA: TGTGCCAGCAGTTACGGGACTAGCGCAGATACGCAGTATTTT.

V usage is TRBV7-2 and J usage is TRBJ1-1; D is unclear. The CDR3 is made up of 12 amino acids. Germline V gives CDR1 SGHTA, CDR2 FQGNSA. Between the trimmed V and J ends, which lost 3 bases and 1 base, there was a span of 3 bases. The CDR3 protein is CASSFRNTEAFF. The CDR3 region has the DNA TGTGCCAGCAGCTTTAGGAACACTGAAGCTTTCTTT.

The gene calls are TRBV25-1 and TRBJ2-1; TRBD2 matches at 11 bases. The CDR3 spans 15 residues. V was pared by 4 bases and J by 2 bases, with 1 base of the junction left unmatched. Germline lookup yields CDR1 MGHDK and CDR2 SYGVNS. This chain's CDR3 is CASSGSGGAYNEQFF. CDR3 coding DNA: TGTGCCAGCAGTGGTAGCGGGGGGGCCTACAATGAGCAGTTCTTC.

The V and J genes are TRBV9 and TRBJ1-5, with D unresolved. V lost 0 bases to trimming and J lost 4 bases, with 8 bases between them. CDR1 is SGDLS and CDR2 is YYNGEE in the germline V gene. CDR3 length: 14 amino acids. The CDR3 DNA sequence: TGTGCCAGCAGCGTAGGGTCCGCGAATCAGCCCCAGCATTTT. Translating it yields CASSVGSANQPQHF.

This clone was seen a handful of times. This chain connects TRBV21-1 to TRBJ1-2. TRBV21-1 corresponds to a pseudogene. CDR3 size: 19 residues. CDR3: CASSNGIWHLRGTNYGYTF. CDR3 nucleotides: TGTGCCAGCAGCAATGGGATTTGGCACTTGCGGGGAACTAACTATGGCTACACCTTC.

The chain has TRBV6-5 and TRBJ2-1; 9 nucleotides align to TRBD2. Trimming removed 6 bases from V and 1 base from J; junction bases left unmatched: 4. Germline-derived CDR1 and CDR2 are MNHEY and SVGAGI. The CDR3 is 15 residues long. CDR3 nucleotide sequence: TGTGCCAGCAGAGAGCGGGGGGCTTCCTACAATGAGCAGTTCTTC. This codes for CASRERGASYNEQFF.

This chain joins TRBV28 and TRBJ1-1; possibly TRBD1 for D (6 bases). This CDR3 comprises 14 residues. Trimming removed 4 bases from V and 8 bases from J, with 17 bases in between. Germline CDR1 MDHEN, CDR2 SYDVKM. CDR3 DNA: TGTGCCAGCAGTTCCTCGATGGCTAGGGGGGAAGCTTTCTTT. Amino acids: CASSSSMARGEAFF.

This clone has only a few counts. J is TRBJ1-6 and V is TRBV4-1, with unresolved D. Per germline, CDR1 MGHRA and CDR2 YSYEKL. V gave up 0 bases and J gave up 8 bases, with 5 bases separating them. The CDR3 contains 13 residues. CDR3 sequence (DNA): TGCGCCAGCAGCCAAGATATAGATTCACCCCTCCACTTT. This sequence encodes CASSQDIDSPLHF.

This CDR3 reads CASSKAPRDSGTEAFF. In nucleotides, the CDR3 is TGTGCCAGCAGCAAAGCGCCCCGGGACAGCGGGACTGAAGCTTTCTTT. The chain employs TRBV21-1 and TRBJ1-1; the table's TRBD1 call for D was not verified on the DNA. TRBV21-1 is labeled a pseudogene. The CDR3 loop spans 16 amino acids.

This rearrangement joins TRBV6-1 to TRBJ1-2; D is possibly TRBD1 (5 bases). The CDR3 contains 14 residues. Germline V lookup: CDR1 MNHNS, CDR2 SASEGT. Trimming took 0 bases from V and 5 from J, leaving 10 bases between them. CDR3 coding DNA: TGTGCCAGCAGTGAAGCGGGGCAGCTTTATGGCTACACCTTC. The encoded protein is CASSEAGQLYGYTF.

CDR3 bases: TGTGCCAGCAGTACACGTATGGGAGGAGAGACCCAGTACTTC. Its protein product is CASSTRMGGETQYF. The J gene is TRBJ2-5, the V gene TRBV6-2 or TRBV6-3; possible D gene TRBD2, 6 bases. This CDR3 contains 14 residues. CDR1 and CDR2 from the germline V gene are MNHEY and SVGEGT. V dropped 5 bases and J dropped 4 bases, with 14 bases sitting between them.

The chain recombines TRBV9 with TRBJ2-1; 8 bases align to TRBD2. CDR1 and CDR2 from the germline V gene are SGDLS and YYNGEE. The V and J ends lost 3 bases and 5 bases, in that order; junction bases with no gene match: 7. The CDR3 length is 15 residues. CDR3 sequence: CASSAGGGNHNEQFF. The CDR3 DNA sequence: TGTGCCAGCAGCGCGGGCGGGGGGAATCACAATGAGCAGTTCTTC.